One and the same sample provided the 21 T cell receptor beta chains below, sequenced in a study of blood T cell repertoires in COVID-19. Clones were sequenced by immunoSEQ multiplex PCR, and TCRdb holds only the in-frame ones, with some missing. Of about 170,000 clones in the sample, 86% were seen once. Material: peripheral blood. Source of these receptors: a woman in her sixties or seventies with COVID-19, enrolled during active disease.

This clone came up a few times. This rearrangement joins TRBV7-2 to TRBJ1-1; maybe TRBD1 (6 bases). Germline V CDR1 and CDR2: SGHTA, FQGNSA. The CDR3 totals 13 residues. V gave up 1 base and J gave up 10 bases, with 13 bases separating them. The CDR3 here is CASSLGAGGLAFF. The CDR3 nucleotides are TGTGCCAGCAGCTTAGGGGCGGGGGGCTTAGCTTTCTTT.

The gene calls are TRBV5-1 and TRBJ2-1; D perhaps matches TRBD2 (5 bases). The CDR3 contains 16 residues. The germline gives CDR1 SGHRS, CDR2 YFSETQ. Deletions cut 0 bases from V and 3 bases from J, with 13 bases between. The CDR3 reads CASSLEAAANYNEQFF. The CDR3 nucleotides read TGCGCCAGCAGCTTGGAAGCAGCGGCAAACTACAATGAGCAGTTCTTC.

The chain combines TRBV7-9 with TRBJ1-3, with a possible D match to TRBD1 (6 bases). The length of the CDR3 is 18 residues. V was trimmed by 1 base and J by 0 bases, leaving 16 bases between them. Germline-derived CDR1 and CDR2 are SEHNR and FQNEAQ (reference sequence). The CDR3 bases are TGTGCCAGCAGCTTAGATGTTTGGCAGGGACACTCTGGAAACACCATATATTTT. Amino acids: CASSLDVWQGHSGNTIYF. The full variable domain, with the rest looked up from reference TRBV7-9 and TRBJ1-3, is DTGVSQNPRHKITKRGQNVTFRCDPISEHNRLYWYRQTLGQGPEFLTYFQNEAQLEKSRLLSDRFSAERPKGSFSTLEIQRTEQGDSAMYLCASSLDVWQGHSGNTIYFGEGSWLTVV.

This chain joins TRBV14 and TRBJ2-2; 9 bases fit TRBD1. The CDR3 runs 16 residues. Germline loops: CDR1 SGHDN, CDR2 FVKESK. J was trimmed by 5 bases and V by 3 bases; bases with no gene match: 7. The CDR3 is CASSQPDRGGTGELFF. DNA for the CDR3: TGTGCCAGCAGCCAGCCGGACAGGGGAGGAACCGGGGAGCTGTTTTTT.

CDR3 in DNA: TGTGCCAGCAGCCCAACAGGGGGCGGAAACAATGAGCAGTTCTTC. Protein product: CASSPTGGGNNEQFF. The rearrangement joins TRBV5-6 to TRBJ2-1; 9 bases are shared with TRBD1. The trim removed 4 bases at V and 5 bases at J, leaving 7 bases unmatched. There are 15 residues in the CDR3. Germline CDR1 SGHDT, CDR2 YYEEEE.

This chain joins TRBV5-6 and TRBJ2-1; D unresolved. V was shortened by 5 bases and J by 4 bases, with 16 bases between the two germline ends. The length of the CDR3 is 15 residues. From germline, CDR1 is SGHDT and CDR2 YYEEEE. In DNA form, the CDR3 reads TGTGCCAGCAGTTTGCGCGGTCTAGAGTACAATGAGCAGTTCTTC. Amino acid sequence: CASSLRGLEYNEQFF.

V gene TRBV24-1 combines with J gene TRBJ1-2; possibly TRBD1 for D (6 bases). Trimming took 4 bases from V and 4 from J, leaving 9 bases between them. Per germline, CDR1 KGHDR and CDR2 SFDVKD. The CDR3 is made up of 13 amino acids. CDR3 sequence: CATSEARGYGYTF. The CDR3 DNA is TGTGCCACCAGTGAGGCCAGGGGCTATGGCTACACCTTC.

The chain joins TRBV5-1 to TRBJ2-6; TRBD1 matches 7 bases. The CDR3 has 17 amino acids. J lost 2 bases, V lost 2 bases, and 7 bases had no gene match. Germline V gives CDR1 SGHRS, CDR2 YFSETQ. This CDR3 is CASSLRGLQTGANVLTF. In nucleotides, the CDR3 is TGCGCCAGCAGCTTAAGGGGGCTACAAACTGGGGCCAACGTCCTGACTTTC.

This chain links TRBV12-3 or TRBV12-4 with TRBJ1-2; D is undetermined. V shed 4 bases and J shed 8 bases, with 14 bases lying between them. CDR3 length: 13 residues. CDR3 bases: TGTGCCAGCAGTTATGGAGGGAAGGGCGGCTACACCTTC. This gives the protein CASSYGGKGGYTF.

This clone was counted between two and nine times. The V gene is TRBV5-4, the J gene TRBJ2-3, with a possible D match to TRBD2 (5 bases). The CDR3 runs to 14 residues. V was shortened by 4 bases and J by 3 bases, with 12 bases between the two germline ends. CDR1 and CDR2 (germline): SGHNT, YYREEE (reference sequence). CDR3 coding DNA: TGTGCCAGCAGCGTTAACAGCGGAACAGATACGCAGTATTTT. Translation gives CASSVNSGTDTQYF.

The DNA for the CDR3 is TGTGCCAGCACCCCCTTTGAGGGAAACGAGCAGTACTTC. Protein product: CASTPFEGNEQYF. The rearrangement links TRBV6-5 to TRBJ2-7, with D possibly matching TRBD2 (5 bases). V was cut by 7 bases and J by 5 bases, with 15 bases left in between. This CDR3 is 13 amino acids long. Per germline, CDR1 MNHEY and CDR2 SVGAGI.

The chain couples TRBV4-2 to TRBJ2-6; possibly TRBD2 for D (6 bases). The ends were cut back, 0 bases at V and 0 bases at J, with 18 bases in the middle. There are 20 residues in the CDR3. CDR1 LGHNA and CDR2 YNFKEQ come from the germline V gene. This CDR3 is CASSQEGLASESSGANVLTF. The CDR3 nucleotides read TGTGCCAGCAGCCAAGAGGGGCTGGCTAGCGAGAGCTCTGGGGCCAACGTCCTGACTTTC.

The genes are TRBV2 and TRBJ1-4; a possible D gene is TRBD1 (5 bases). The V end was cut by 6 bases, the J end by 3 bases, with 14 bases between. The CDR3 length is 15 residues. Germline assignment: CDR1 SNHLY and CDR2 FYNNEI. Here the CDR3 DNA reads TGTGCCAGCAGGGAGGAGGGGCTGGCTAATGAAAAACTGTTTTTT. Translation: CASREEGLANEKLFF.

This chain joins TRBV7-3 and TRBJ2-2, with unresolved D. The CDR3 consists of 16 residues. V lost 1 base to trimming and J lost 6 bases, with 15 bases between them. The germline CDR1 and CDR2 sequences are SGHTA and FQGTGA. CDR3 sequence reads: CASSLRLVGDPGELFF. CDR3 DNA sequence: TGTGCCAGCAGCTTAAGGCTAGTAGGAGACCCCGGGGAGCTGTTTTTT.

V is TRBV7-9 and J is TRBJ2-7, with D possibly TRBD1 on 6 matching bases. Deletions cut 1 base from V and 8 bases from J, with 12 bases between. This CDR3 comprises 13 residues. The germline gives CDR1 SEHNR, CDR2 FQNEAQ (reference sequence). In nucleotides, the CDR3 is TGTGCCAGCAGCTTAGTTGACGGGGACAAGCAGTACTTC. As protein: CASSLVDGDKQYF.

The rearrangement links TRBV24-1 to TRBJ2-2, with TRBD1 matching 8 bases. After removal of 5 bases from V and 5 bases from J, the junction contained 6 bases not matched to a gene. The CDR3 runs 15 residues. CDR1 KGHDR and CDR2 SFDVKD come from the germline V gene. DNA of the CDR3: TGTGCCACCAGTGGGAGGACAGGGCTTACCGGGGAGCTGTTTTTT. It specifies CATSGRTGLTGELFF.

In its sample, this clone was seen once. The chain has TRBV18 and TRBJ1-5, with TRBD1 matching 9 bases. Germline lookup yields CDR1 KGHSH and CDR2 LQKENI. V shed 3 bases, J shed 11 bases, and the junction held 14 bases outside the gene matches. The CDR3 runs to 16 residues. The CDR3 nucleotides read TGTGCCAGCTCACCTACAGGGGGCCCTATCCCCCAGTCCCAGCATTTT. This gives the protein CASSPTGGPIPQSQHF.

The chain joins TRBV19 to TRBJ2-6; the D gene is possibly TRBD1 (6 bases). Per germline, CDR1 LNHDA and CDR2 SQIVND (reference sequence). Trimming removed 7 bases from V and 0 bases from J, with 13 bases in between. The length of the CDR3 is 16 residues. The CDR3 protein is CASTGRGSSGANVLTF. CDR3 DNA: TGTGCCAGTACGGGAAGGGGGAGCTCTGGGGCCAACGTCCTGACTTTC.

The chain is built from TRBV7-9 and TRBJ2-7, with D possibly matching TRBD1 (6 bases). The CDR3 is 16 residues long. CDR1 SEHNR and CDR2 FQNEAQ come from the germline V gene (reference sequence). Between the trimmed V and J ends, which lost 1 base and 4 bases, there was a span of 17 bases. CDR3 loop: CASSLGGQGILYEQYF. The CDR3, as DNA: TGTGCCAGCAGCTTAGGGGGCCAGGGGATCTTATACGAGCAGTACTTC.

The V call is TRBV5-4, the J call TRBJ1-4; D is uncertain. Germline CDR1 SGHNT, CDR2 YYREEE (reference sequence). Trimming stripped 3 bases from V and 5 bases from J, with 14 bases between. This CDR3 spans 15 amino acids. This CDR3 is CASSSKTGENEKLFF. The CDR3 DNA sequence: TGTGCCAGCAGCTCGAAGACGGGTGAGAATGAAAAACTGTTTTTT.

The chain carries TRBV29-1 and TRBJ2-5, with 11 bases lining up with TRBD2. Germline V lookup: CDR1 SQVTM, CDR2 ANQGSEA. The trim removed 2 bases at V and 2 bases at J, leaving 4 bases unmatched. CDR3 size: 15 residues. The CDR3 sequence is CSVETSGSRQETQYF. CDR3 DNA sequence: TGCAGCGTTGAAACTAGCGGGAGTCGGCAAGAGACCCAGTACTTC.